This note documents a single TCR beta chain sequence. Trimming took 0 bases from V and 3 from J, leaving 5 bases between them. Germline V gene lookup returns CDR1 MGHRA and CDR2 YSYEKL. The CDR3 loop spans 13 amino acids. These data originate in a study of cytomegalovirus exposure and HLA in healthy donors. Measured with immunoSEQ multiplex PCR; TCRdb has only the in-frame clones, and not every one. The table shows fewer than 350,000 clones, with roughly 88% occurring only once. The source of this sequence is a woman between 18 and 29 years old in good health and CMV-seronegative. The sequenced material came from PBMCs. The rearrangement uses TRBV4-1 and TRBJ2-5; D is unresolved. As DNA, the CDR3 is TGCGCCAGCAGCCAAGATCCGGAAGAGACCCAGTACTTC. This sequence encodes CASSQDPEETQYF.